This T cell receptor (beta chain) appears in the sequencing data of a study of T cell responses to AZD1222 COVID-19 vaccine. The CDR3 extends over 15 amino acids. Assay used: immunoSEQ multiplex PCR; TCRdb lists only in-frame clones, some missing. The sample yields about 180,000 clones, around 88% seen once. The V call is TRBV21-1, the J call TRBJ2-2. TRBV21-1 is a pseudogene. The TCR comes from an adult in good health. The sample was peripheral blood, taken on day 0 of AZD1222 vaccination. CDR3 DNA sequence: TGTGCCAGTTGGGGACCGGGCCCCCACGCCGGGGAGCTGTTTTTT. The encoded protein is CASWGPGPHAGELFF.